This T cell receptor (beta chain) was documented in a study of metastatic and nonmetastatic thyroid tumors. Study-wide results and limits: Compared with benign nodules, malignant thyroid tumors were reported to have significantly higher TCR beta diversity in both blood and tumor.

Germline lookup yields CDR1 DFQATT and CDR2 SNEGSKA (reference sequence). This CDR3 is built from 16 residues. Ahead of thyroid surgery, no patient had received treatment of any kind. Notes on this clone: Its antigen is not identified. A read error is possible here, since a much larger clone lies one base away.

Study processing details: Across clinicopathological groups, CDR3 differences served as the basis for building a distant-metastasis classifier for papillary thyroid cancer. TCRdb redid the clone calls on the PCR reads using MiXCR. The V and J calls reflect TCRdb's pipeline rather than the authors' work. This sample yields 15,000 or so clones, of which 15% to 18% are seen a single time; approximately 15% belongs to the top ten. The TCR originated in a female donor with papillary thyroid cancer or a benign thyroid nodule (not recorded which). Some clones in this sample may be carry-over from other donors' samples. Sequenced input: blood. The chain combines TRBV20-1 with TRBJ1-1, with D maybe TRBD1 (6 bases). CDR3 DNA sequence: TGCAGTTCTAGAGATAAGGGGGTGGCAGCTGACGCTGAAGCTTTCTTT. Protein product: CSSRDKGVAADAEAFF.